A selection of T cell receptor beta chains follows, all from one sample in a study of blood T cell repertoires in COVID-19. Assay: immunoSEQ multiplex PCR; the TCRdb copy retains only in-frame clones and omits some. The sample lists some 150,000 clones, about 80% occurring once. The sequenced sample consisted of peripheral blood. The receptors derive from a human donor in a cohort sampled during active COVID-19. CDR3s include the opening cysteine and the closing phenylalanine or tryptophan. Each record gives: V gene, D gene, clone size, J gene, CDR3 protein, CDR3 DNA. A D gene is named only where the DNA matches it firmly. Clone size appears in some rows only: once, few, many, or a class for an expanded clone.

v_gene: TRBV6-5
d_gene: TRBD1
abundance: NA
j_gene: TRBJ1-4
CDR3aa: CASTRTGVGEKLFF
CDR3nt: TGTGCCAGCACCAGGACAGGGGTCGGTGAAAAACTGTTTTTT

v_gene: TRBV29-1
d_gene: TRBD1
abundance: once
j_gene: TRBJ1-3
CDR3aa: CSVGDRISGNTIYF
CDR3nt: TGCAGCGTGGGGGACAGGATCTCTGGAAACACCATATATTTT

v_gene: TRBV27
d_gene: TRBD1
abundance: NA
j_gene: TRBJ1-6
CDR3aa: CASSFGTGVLPLHF
CDR3nt: TGTGCCAGCAGTTTCGGGACAGGTGTTCTACCCCTCCACTTT

v_gene: TRBV28
d_gene: TRBD2
abundance: NA
j_gene: TRBJ2-1
CDR3aa: CASSRISAGGGDEQFF
CDR3nt: TGTGCCAGCAGCCGCATATCGGCGGGGGGTGGCGATGAGCAGTTCTTC

v_gene: TRBV9
d_gene: TRBD1
abundance: NA
j_gene: TRBJ2-7
CDR3aa: CASSVGTGGHEQYF
CDR3nt: TGTGCCAGCAGCGTAGGGACAGGGGGCCACGAGCAGTACTTC

v_gene: TRBV5-1
d_gene: TRBD1
abundance: once
j_gene: TRBJ2-1
CDR3aa: CASSFRQGSHEQFF
CDR3nt: TGCGCCAGCAGCTTCCGACAGGGGTCCCATGAGCAGTTCTTC

v_gene: TRBV29-1
d_gene: NA
abundance: NA
j_gene: TRBJ2-6
CDR3aa: CSVGAGEANVLTF
CDR3nt: TGCAGCGTTGGTGCAGGGGAGGCCAACGTCCTGACTTTC

v_gene: TRBV10-3
d_gene: NA
abundance: NA
j_gene: TRBJ1-5
CDR3aa: CAISESGAVSNQPQHF
CDR3nt: TGTGCCATCAGTGAGTCGGGGGCCGTTAGCAATCAGCCCCAGCATTTT

v_gene: TRBV4-1
d_gene: NA
abundance: NA
j_gene: TRBJ2-5
CDR3aa: CASSQGAGWETQYF
CDR3nt: TGCGCCAGCAGCCAAGGTGCGGGCTGGGAGACCCAGTACTTC

v_gene: TRBV29-1
d_gene: TRBD1
abundance: NA
j_gene: TRBJ2-3
CDR3aa: CSVGTGADTQYF
CDR3nt: TGCAGCGTAGGGACAGGGGCAGATACGCAGTATTTT

v_gene: TRBV19
d_gene: NA
abundance: NA
j_gene: TRBJ1-5
CDR3aa: CASSIVGREGNQPQHF
CDR3nt: TGTGCCAGTAGTATAGTCGGCAGGGAGGGCAATCAGCCCCAGCATTTT

v_gene: TRBV28
d_gene: NA
abundance: NA
j_gene: TRBJ1-2
CDR3aa: CASSRPLTVSYGYTF
CDR3nt: TGTGCCAGCAGTCGCCCCCTGACAGTTAGTTATGGCTACACCTTC

v_gene: TRBV27
d_gene: NA
abundance: NA
j_gene: TRBJ1-1
CDR3aa: CASSFRGVGTEAFF
CDR3nt: TGTGCCAGCAGTTTCAGGGGCGTAGGAACTGAAGCTTTCTTT

v_gene: TRBV28
d_gene: NA
abundance: NA
j_gene: TRBJ1-2
CDR3aa: CASSLTGFPGYTF
CDR3nt: TGTGCCAGCAGCCTAACGGGGTTCCCTGGCTACACCTTC

v_gene: TRBV3-1/TRBV3-2
d_gene: TRBD2
abundance: NA
j_gene: TRBJ2-7
CDR3aa: CASSQSGGSYEQYF
CDR3nt: TGTGCCAGCAGCCAATCGGGGGGCTCCTACGAGCAGTACTTC

v_gene: TRBV5-4
d_gene: NA
abundance: NA
j_gene: TRBJ2-3
CDR3aa: CASRDGISSDTQYF
CDR3nt: TGTGCCAGCAGGGACGGGATTTCCTCAGATACGCAGTATTTT

v_gene: TRBV27
d_gene: NA
abundance: few
j_gene: TRBJ1-6
CDR3aa: CASSFFGNSPLHF
CDR3nt: TGTGCCAGCAGTTTTTTCGGGAATTCACCCCTCCACTTT

v_gene: TRBV15
d_gene: TRBD1
abundance: NA
j_gene: TRBJ1-5
CDR3aa: CATSKIMGQGDQPQHF
CDR3nt: TGTGCCACCAGCAAAATTATGGGACAGGGGGATCAGCCCCAGCATTTT

v_gene: TRBV5-4
d_gene: TRBD2
abundance: NA
j_gene: TRBJ2-7
CDR3aa: CASSSPPWTSANEQYF
CDR3nt: TGTGCCAGCAGCTCCCCTCCCTGGACTAGCGCAAACGAGCAGTACTTC

v_gene: TRBV3-1/TRBV3-2
d_gene: NA
abundance: NA
j_gene: TRBJ2-5
CDR3aa: CASSQTGTPNWGTQYF
CDR3nt: TGTGCCAGCAGCCAAACCGGGACTCCAAACTGGGGGACCCAGTACTTC

v_gene: TRBV29-1
d_gene: NA
abundance: NA
j_gene: TRBJ2-4
CDR3aa: CSVETVLLAKNIQYF
CDR3nt: TGCAGCGTTGAGACAGTGCTCCTAGCCAAAAACATTCAGTACTTC

v_gene: TRBV7-9
d_gene: TRBD1
abundance: NA
j_gene: TRBJ2-7
CDR3aa: CASSAGEGTGLYEQYF
CDR3nt: TGTGCCAGCAGCGCCGGAGAGGGGACAGGGTTGTACGAGCAGTACTTC

v_gene: TRBV5-1
d_gene: TRBD1
abundance: NA
j_gene: TRBJ2-7
CDR3aa: CASSTGTVAHEQYF
CDR3nt: TGCGCCAGCAGTACCGGGACAGTGGCCCACGAGCAGTACTTC

v_gene: TRBV28
d_gene: NA
abundance: NA
j_gene: TRBJ2-5
CDR3aa: CASSLAGTLQETQYF
CDR3nt: TGTGCCAGCAGTTTGGCCGGGACTCTCCAAGAGACCCAGTACTTC

v_gene: TRBV11-2
d_gene: NA
abundance: once
j_gene: TRBJ2-7
CDR3aa: CASSLGGQGGYEQYF
CDR3nt: TGTGCCAGCAGCTTAGGGGGTCAGGGGGGCTACGAGCAGTACTTC

v_gene: TRBV25-1
d_gene: NA
abundance: NA
j_gene: TRBJ1-5
CDR3aa: CASSLSGNQPQHF
CDR3nt: TGTGCCAGCAGCCTCTCGGGAAATCAGCCCCAGCATTTT

v_gene: TRBV5-4
d_gene: TRBD1
abundance: NA
j_gene: TRBJ2-1
CDR3aa: CASSQGQGIYNEQFF
CDR3nt: TGTGCCAGCAGCCAGGGACAGGGAATATACAATGAGCAGTTCTTC

v_gene: TRBV3-1/TRBV3-2
d_gene: TRBD1
abundance: few
j_gene: TRBJ1-6
CDR3aa: CASSQKSTGFSPLHF
CDR3nt: TGTGCCAGCAGCCAGAAGTCGACAGGGTTTTCACCCCTCCACTTT

v_gene: TRBV12-3/TRBV12-4
d_gene: NA
abundance: NA
j_gene: TRBJ1-2
CDR3aa: CASSPRQTYGYTF
CDR3nt: TGTGCCAGCAGTCCGAGACAGACCTATGGCTACACCTTC

v_gene: TRBV19
d_gene: TRBD2
abundance: NA
j_gene: TRBJ2-1
CDR3aa: CASRPRTSGANNEQFF
CDR3nt: TGTGCCAGTAGACCCAGGACTAGCGGGGCTAACAATGAGCAGTTCTTC

v_gene: TRBV5-4
d_gene: TRBD1
abundance: few
j_gene: TRBJ1-1
CDR3aa: CASSLEGAGTEAFF
CDR3nt: TGTGCCAGCAGCTTGGAGGGGGCCGGCACTGAAGCTTTCTTT

v_gene: TRBV19
d_gene: TRBD1
abundance: NA
j_gene: TRBJ1-2
CDR3aa: CASRPLDRGNFYGYTF
CDR3nt: TGTGCCAGTAGGCCTCTTGACAGGGGCAATTTCTATGGCTACACCTTC

v_gene: TRBV18
d_gene: NA
abundance: NA
j_gene: TRBJ2-3
CDR3aa: CASQAASTDTQYF
CDR3nt: TGTGCCAGCCAGGCTGCTAGCACAGATACGCAGTATTTT

v_gene: TRBV9
d_gene: TRBD1
abundance: NA
j_gene: TRBJ1-1
CDR3aa: CASSVEGTGNTEAFF
CDR3nt: TGTGCCAGCAGCGTAGAGGGGACAGGGAACACTGAAGCTTTCTTT

v_gene: TRBV18
d_gene: TRBD1
abundance: once
j_gene: TRBJ1-4
CDR3aa: CASSPPTGGTSLGGEKLFF
CDR3nt: TGTGCCAGCTCACCACCCACAGGGGGGACCTCATTGGGCGGCGAAAAACTGTTTTTT

v_gene: TRBV19
d_gene: NA
abundance: NA
j_gene: TRBJ1-3
CDR3aa: CASRQGSGNTIYF
CDR3nt: TGTGCCAGTAGACAGGGATCGGGAAACACCATATATTTT

v_gene: TRBV6-5
d_gene: NA
abundance: NA
j_gene: TRBJ1-3
CDR3aa: CAISTGPGNTIYF
CDR3nt: TGTGCCATCTCGACTGGTCCTGGAAACACCATATATTTT

v_gene: TRBV19
d_gene: NA
abundance: few
j_gene: TRBJ2-3
CDR3aa: CASRPTSTDTQYF
CDR3nt: TGTGCCAGTAGACCAACTAGCACAGATACGCAGTATTTT

v_gene: TRBV28
d_gene: TRBD1
abundance: NA
j_gene: TRBJ2-3
CDR3aa: CASSSPGTGADTQYF
CDR3nt: TGTGCCAGCAGTTCTCCAGGGACAGGGGCAGATACGCAGTATTTT

v_gene: TRBV7-9
d_gene: NA
abundance: NA
j_gene: TRBJ1-2
CDR3aa: CASSLIGNTGYGYTF
CDR3nt: TGTGCCAGCAGCTTAATTGGGAATACAGGGTACGGCTACACCTTC

v_gene: TRBV4-1
d_gene: NA
abundance: few
j_gene: TRBJ2-7
CDR3aa: CASSQGGSGSYEQYF
CDR3nt: TGCGCCAGCAGCCAAGGTGGTTCAGGGTCCTACGAGCAGTACTTC

v_gene: TRBV19
d_gene: TRBD1
abundance: once
j_gene: TRBJ1-1
CDR3aa: CASSERTGQNTEAFF
CDR3nt: TGTGCCAGTAGTGAGCGGACAGGGCAGAACACTGAAGCTTTCTTT

v_gene: TRBV5-1
d_gene: TRBD2
abundance: NA
j_gene: TRBJ2-3
CDR3aa: CASSSVLAGGPTDTQYF
CDR3nt: TGCGCCAGCAGCTCAGTGCTAGCGGGGGGCCCCACAGATACGCAGTATTTT

v_gene: TRBV9
d_gene: TRBD1
abundance: NA
j_gene: TRBJ1-1
CDR3aa: CASSVATGGMGTEAFF
CDR3nt: TGTGCCAGCAGCGTAGCCACAGGGGGGATGGGGACTGAAGCTTTCTTT